Included here is one T cell receptor beta chain sequence, with context. Its antigen is still unknown. The sample belongs to a study of CD8+ T cells in alopecia areata. Treatment indicated: oral pan-JAK inhibitor, 5-10 mg twice daily. In alopecia areata patients, both lesional scalp punch biopsies and peripheral blood were collected. Study conclusions and caveats: Uncertainty about whether baseline CD8+ expansion is linked to response remains, with one nonresponder.

cDNA prepared by RNA extraction and subsequent reverse transcription served as the template for sequencing. Here immunoSEQ multiplex PCR was the method, and the copy in TCRdb shows in-frame clones only, minus some. This table holds 200,000 to 250,000 clones, roughly 64% found once. This clonotype was sampled from a human donor with alopecia areata. The source was CD4+ T cells sorted from blood, collected at week 4, from a patient treated with tofacitinib.

CDR3 region: CASSQRQEETQYF. CDR3 nucleotides: TGTGCCAGCAGCCAGAGACAGGAGGAGACCCAGTACTTC. The gene calls are TRBV7-9 and TRBJ2-5; D might be TRBD1 (6 bases). The CDR3 is made up of 13 amino acids. V was pared by 5 bases and J by 5 bases, with 12 bases between. CDR1 SEHNR and CDR2 FQNEAQ come from the germline V gene (reference sequence).